The 29 T cell receptor beta chains reported below all come from one sample, sequenced in a study of T cells in Graves' hyperthyroidism and ophthalmopathy. Amplified TCR beta CDR3 regions came from RNA transcripts. An initial round of RT-PCR targeting the TCR CDR3 relied on the HTBI primer set. One entry per CDR3 protein results from TCRdb running MiXCR on the multiplex PCR reads. The repertoire has approximately 600,000 distinct CDR3 sequences, around 20% of them found once; the top ten carry more than 30%. Sequenced material: blood. These receptor sequences come from a man aged 25-45 years with Graves' ophthalmopathy.

The V and J genes are TRBV24-1 and TRBJ2-2; 7 bases align to TRBD2. The germline gives CDR1 KGHDR, CDR2 SFDVKD. The CDR3 contains 16 residues. Trimming cost V 4 bases and J 6 bases; bases outside gene matches: 10. The CDR3 here is CATSDGGTMDSGELFF. CDR3 DNA: TGTGCCACCAGTGACGGGGGGACTATGGACTCCGGGGAGCTGTTTTTT.

The gene calls are TRBV9 and TRBJ1-1, with D uncertain. Looked up from germline, CDR1 is SGDLS and CDR2 is YYNGEE. The V end was cut by 0 bases, the J end by 0 bases, with 9 bases between. CDR3 length: 15 residues. This CDR3 is CASSVGLMMNTEAFF. The CDR3, as DNA: TGTGCCAGCAGCGTAGGCTTAATGATGAACACTGAAGCTTTCTTT.

This clonotype was counted a few times. J is TRBJ1-2 and V is TRBV4-1, with no clear D. Per the germline V gene, CDR1 is MGHRA and CDR2 is YSYEKL. Deletions cut 0 bases from V and 6 bases from J, with 11 bases between. The CDR3 length is 14 residues. In DNA form, the CDR3 reads TGCGCCAGCAGCCAAGAATCTCAACATCATGGCTACACCTTC. Encoded protein: CASSQESQHHGYTF.

Only one count was recorded for this clonotype. The rearrangement joins TRBV12-3 or TRBV12-4 to TRBJ1-4; 7 bases fit TRBD1. J was trimmed by 15 bases and V by 5 bases; bases with no gene match: 9. The CDR3 is made up of 12 amino acids. Written as DNA, the CDR3 is TGTGCCAGCAGTGCTGGACAGGAAAGGGTGTTTTTT. It specifies CASSAGQERVFF.

V and J are TRBV4-1 and TRBJ2-1; 8 bases are a match to TRBD2. The trim removed 4 bases at V and 0 bases at J, leaving 8 bases unmatched. Germline V lookup: CDR1 MGHRA, CDR2 YSYEKL. The CDR3 spans 17 residues. The DNA of the CDR3 is TGCGCCAGCAGCCTTAGAGCGGGGGTTAGCTCCTACAATGAGCAGTTCTTC. It encodes CASSLRAGVSSYNEQFF.

The chain is built from TRBV12-3 or TRBV12-4 and TRBJ2-1; 10 bases line up with TRBD2. This CDR3 region has 14 residues. V was pared by 4 bases and J by 4 bases, with 1 base of the junction left unmatched. The CDR3 loop reads CASSSAGGYNEQFF. For the CDR3, the DNA is TGTGCCAGCAGTTCAGCGGGAGGGTACAATGAGCAGTTCTTC.

The chain is built from TRBV6-5 and TRBJ2-1, with 7 bases lining up with TRBD2. CDR3 length equals 16 residues. V lost 0 bases to trimming and J lost 3 bases; unmatched junction nucleotides: 5. Germline V gene lookup returns CDR1 MNHEY and CDR2 SVGAGI. CDR3 sequence: CASSYSETSLYNEQFF. The CDR3 region has the DNA TGTGCCAGCAGTTACTCCGAGACTAGCCTCTACAATGAGCAGTTCTTC.

The V gene is TRBV7-9, the J gene TRBJ1-2; tentative D call: TRBD1 (6 bases). The ends were cut back, 1 base at V and 14 bases at J, with 11 bases in the middle. The CDR3 is 11 residues long. In germline, CDR1 is SEHNR, CDR2 FQNEAQ (reference sequence). The CDR3: CASSLGAGTTF. The DNA for the CDR3 is TGTGCCAGCAGCTTAGGGGCAGGGACAACCTTC.

The sample holds many counts of this clonotype. This sequence joins TRBV3-1 and TRBJ2-2; 11 nucleotides align to TRBD2. The CDR3 is 14 residues long. In germline, CDR1 is LGHDT, CDR2 YNNKEL (reference sequence). V lost 3 bases, J lost 7 bases, and 1 base stayed unmatched. The DNA for the CDR3 is TGTGCCAGCAGCCACGGACTAGCGGGCGGGGAGCTGTTTTTT. It is translated as CASSHGLAGGELFF.

There are many counts of this clonotype. The chain combines TRBV27 with TRBJ1-1; weak D call: TRBD1 (5 bases). V was shortened by 8 bases and J by 11 bases, with 18 bases between the two germline ends. The length of the CDR3 is 12 residues. CDR1 MNHEY and CDR2 SMNVEV come from the germline V gene (reference sequence). The CDR3 protein is CASRRGDGVAFF. The CDR3 DNA reads as TGTGCCAGCCGCCGGGGGGATGGTGTGGCTTTCTTT.

This clonotype was found many times. The chain couples TRBV5-1 to TRBJ1-1, with no clear D. Looked up from germline, CDR1 is SGHRS and CDR2 is YFSETQ. Trimming removed 1 base from V and 1 base from J, with 8 bases in between. The CDR3 is 14 amino acids. CDR3 sequence reads: CASSLSAENTEAFF. The CDR3 region has the DNA TGCGCCAGCAGCTTGTCGGCAGAGAACACTGAAGCTTTCTTT.

There are a few counts of this clonotype. The V and J genes are TRBV27 and TRBJ2-7, with 8 bases that match TRBD2. This CDR3 is built from 15 residues. V was clipped by 5 bases and J by 1 base; unmatched bases: 7. Per the germline V gene, CDR1 is MNHEY and CDR2 is SMNVEV (reference sequence). The CDR3 region has the DNA TGTGCCAGCAGTCGAGGTCCGGGAGGGTCCTACGAGCAGTACTTC. Protein product: CASSRGPGGSYEQYF.

This chain connects TRBV9 to TRBJ2-1; D gene uncertain. The ends were cut back, 0 bases at V and 9 bases at J, with 13 bases in the middle. Germline V gives CDR1 SGDLS, CDR2 YYNGEE. This CDR3 region has 14 residues. The DNA of the CDR3 is TGTGCCAGCAGCGTAGCCTACGCCGTAGGTGAGCAGTTCTTC. It translates to CASSVAYAVGEQFF.

This chain uses TRBV29-1 with TRBJ1-1; D remains unclear. The V end was cut by 5 bases, the J end by 1 base, with 8 bases between. The CDR3 totals 12 residues. The germline V gene has CDR1 SQVTM and CDR2 ANQGSEA. CDR3 in DNA: TGCAGCGTTCTCGGCAGGAACACTGAAGCTTTCTTT. Translating it yields CSVLGRNTEAFF. The full variable domain, in which reference TRBV29-1 and TRBJ1-1 provide the parts outside the CDR3, is SAVISQKPSRDICQRGTSLTIQCQVDSQVTMMFWYRQQPGQSLTLIATANQGSEATYESGFVIDKFPISRPNLTFSTLTVSNMSPEDSSIYLCSVLGRNTEAFFGQGTRLTVV.

This clonotype was seen repeatedly, ten times or more. This chain's CDR3 is CAWSGQTEAFF. CDR3 DNA sequence: TGTGCCTGGAGTGGACAGACTGAAGCTTTCTTT. The chain couples TRBV30 to TRBJ1-1; maybe TRBD1 (5 bases). The CDR3 is 11 amino acids. Per the germline V gene, CDR1 is GTSNPN and CDR2 is SVGIG (reference sequence). V was trimmed by 1 base and J by 5 bases, leaving 5 bases between them.

V gene TRBV6-2 or TRBV6-3 combines with J gene TRBJ2-3; TRBD2 matches at 10 bases. CDR3 length: 18 amino acids. CDR1 and CDR2 (germline): MNHEY, SVGEGT. J was trimmed by 4 bases and V by 7 bases; bases with no gene match: 17. The CDR3 coding sequence is TGTGCCAGCACCACACCCCGAAGGACTAGCGGAGGGGCAGATACGCAGTATTTT. The encoded protein is CASTTPRRTSGGADTQYF.

This clonotype appeared many times. In DNA form, the CDR3 reads TGTGCCAGCAGCCCAGACAGGGCCAATTCACCCCTCCACTTT. It is translated as CASSPDRANSPLHF. The J gene is TRBJ1-6, the V gene TRBV12-3 or TRBV12-4, with 7 bases lining up with TRBD1. V shed 6 bases and J 7 bases; nucleotides not matched to a gene: 6. There are 14 residues in the CDR3.

The V call is TRBV24-1, the J call TRBJ1-2; D may be TRBD1 (6 bases). Looked up from germline, CDR1 is KGHDR and CDR2 is SFDVKD. The CDR3 spans 14 residues. Trimming left V 3 bases short and J 5 bases short, with 12 bases between. The chain's CDR3 is CATSDAGTYYGYTF. CDR3 DNA sequence: TGTGCCACCAGTGATGCCGGGACATATTATGGCTACACCTTC.

This clonotype showed up just a few times. The chain links TRBV20-1 to TRBJ2-7; 7 bases align to TRBD2. This CDR3 region has 14 residues. The junction had 8 bases not matched to a gene; V was cut back by 1 base and J by 5 bases. CDR1 is DFQATT and CDR2 is SNEGSKA in the germline V gene (reference sequence). The CDR3 here is CSARVGGVDDEQYF. The CDR3 coding sequence is TGCAGTGCTAGAGTGGGGGGGGTCGATGACGAGCAGTACTTC.

On this clonotype: The junction shows a germline mismatch at one end, possibly a read error. The chain has TRBV5-1 and TRBJ2-3; either TRBD1 or TRBD2 may fit D (6 bases each). The CDR3 extends over 17 amino acids. The germline V gene has CDR1 SGHRS and CDR2 YFSETQ. CDR3 region: CASSSSWGALSTDTQYF. For the CDR3, the DNA is TGTGCCAGCAGCTCCTCGTGGGGGGCTTTGAGCACAGATACGCAGTATTTT.

The gene calls are TRBV20-1 and TRBJ2-7; TRBD2 might be the D (7 bases). V lost 3 bases and J 0 bases, leaving 12 bases between the germline ends. Germline CDR1 is DFQATT and CDR2 is SNEGSKA (reference sequence). This CDR3 has 14 residues. In DNA, the CDR3 is TGCAGTGCTAGTTCGCGGGGGCTCTCCTACGAGCAGTACTTC. Translated, it gives CSASSRGLSYEQYF.

This clonotype was seen a handful of times. The rearrangement joins TRBV20-1 to TRBJ2-3, with 11 bases matching TRBD2. Per the germline V gene, CDR1 is DFQATT and CDR2 is SNEGSKA (reference sequence). The CDR3 is 14 amino acids. CDR3 sequence reads: CNARVSGRVNTQYF. The CDR3 region has the DNA TGCAATGCCAGAGTTAGCGGGAGGGTAAATACGCAGTATTTT.

V is TRBV12-3 or TRBV12-4 and J is TRBJ1-5; no clear D gene. V was shortened by 4 bases and J by 3 bases, with 16 bases between the two germline ends. The length of the CDR3 is 16 residues. The CDR3 DNA reads as TGTGCCAGCAGTTACGAGGGAGGCGGATTCAATCAGCCCCAGCATTTT. Amino acid sequence: CASSYEGGGFNQPQHF.

There are a few counts of this clonotype. The V call is TRBV20-1, the J call TRBJ1-2, with D unclear. V gave up 0 bases and J gave up 5 bases, with 10 bases separating them. Germline loops: CDR1 DFQATT, CDR2 SNEGSKA (reference sequence). The CDR3 consists of 13 residues. The CDR3 DNA reads TGCAGTGCTAGAGATGGAAAGCCGTATGGCTACACCTTC. Translating it yields CSARDGKPYGYTF.

This clonotype appeared many times. The chain carries TRBV3-1 and TRBJ2-7; the match to TRBD2 covers 9 bases. J gave up 5 bases and V 4 bases, and 6 bases lay outside the gene matches. The CDR3 contains 14 residues. Germline CDR1 is LGHDT and CDR2 is YNNKEL (reference sequence). The CDR3 DNA reads as TGTGCCAGCAGCCTTAGCGGGAGCAGAAACGAGCAGTACTTC. Protein sequence: CASSLSGSRNEQYF.

Ten or more counts support this clonotype. The V and J genes are TRBV28 and TRBJ2-5; unclear D gene. The germline V gene encodes CDR1 MDHEN and CDR2 SYDVKM. CDR3 length: 11 amino acids. The V gene lost 6 bases and the J gene lost 4 bases, with 6 bases spanning the gap. The CDR3 DNA is TGTGCCAGCAGAACGGGAGAGACCCAGTACTTC. Translating gives CASRTGETQYF.

This clonotype was observed at least ten times. The chain joins TRBV27 to TRBJ1-1, with a weak D call TRBD1 (5 bases). Trimming stripped 3 bases from V and 1 base from J, with 12 bases between. Germline CDR1 and CDR2: MNHEY and SMNVEV (reference sequence). This CDR3 has 15 amino acids. The CDR3 loop is CASSFRRGENTEAFF. DNA for the CDR3: TGTGCCAGCAGTTTTCGAAGGGGCGAGAACACTGAAGCTTTCTTT.

This clonotype was detected a few times. The chain employs TRBV20-1 and TRBJ1-5; D unresolved. The CDR3 is made up of 12 amino acids. Looked up from germline, CDR1 is DFQATT and CDR2 is SNEGSKA (reference sequence). V was clipped by 3 bases and J by 4 bases, with 7 bases between them. CDR3 DNA: TGCAGTGCTAGTCCGTGGAATCAGCCCCAGCATTTT. Translation gives CSASPWNQPQHF.

The V gene is TRBV5-6, the J gene TRBJ1-2; no clear D gene. Trimming cost V 3 bases and J 2 bases, with 14 bases left between them. This CDR3 region has 15 residues. In germline, CDR1 is SGHDT, CDR2 YYEEEE. The CDR3 spells CASSYRTQANYGYTF. Here the CDR3 DNA reads TGTGCCAGCAGCTATCGGACCCAGGCGAACTATGGCTACACCTTC.